This is a list of T cell receptor beta chains from one sample in a study of naive and memory T cell subsets. TCRdb reanalysed the 5' RACE reads using MiXCR and keeps one entry per CDR3 protein. The repertoire consists of roughly 48,000 distinct CDR3 sequences, with approximately 4.5% occurring once and the leading ten covering 0.7% to 0.9%. Receptors originate from a female donor in good health. Each CDR3 is given with its conserved first and last residue. Each record gives: CDR3 protein, CDR3 DNA, clone size, J gene, V gene, D gene. D genes are given only for firm matches. Size is omitted from some rows. Given values are once, few, many or a class for expanded clones.

CASSLGQGYTEAFF TGTGCCAGCAGTTTGGGACAGGGCTACACTGAAGCTTTCTTT many TRBJ1-1 TRBV6-5 TRBD1
CASSSAGSLPAYEQYF TGTGCCAGCAGTTCGGCAGGATCCCTACCCGCCTACGAGCAGTACTTC few TRBJ2-7 TRBV6-2/TRBV6-3 NA
CASSRRGYEQYF TGTGCCAGCAGCCGGAGGGGTTACGAGCAGTACTTC many TRBJ2-7 TRBV14 NA
CASSSRRFTDTQYF TGTGCCAGCAGCTCAAGACGATTCACAGATACGCAGTATTTT many TRBJ2-3 TRBV7-2 NA
CASSSKPRTSEGNEQYF TGTGCCAGCAGCTCCAAACCCCGGACTAGCGAAGGGAACGAGCAGTACTTC many TRBJ2-7 TRBV11-2 TRBD2
CASSQDFARRDTEAFF TGCGCCAGCAGCCAAGATTTCGCCAGGCGGGACACTGAAGCTTTCTTT many TRBJ1-1 TRBV4-3 NA
CSANLVYGEQYF TGCAGTGCTAACCTAGTGTACGGCGAGCAGTACTTC many TRBJ2-7 TRBV20-1 NA
CASQSLGPATTYNEQFF TGTGCCAGCCAGAGCCTGGGGCCCGCGACCACCTACAATGAGCAGTTCTTC many TRBJ2-1 TRBV28 NA
CSARLTGAAKNIQYF TGCAGTGCTAGGTTAACGGGGGCAGCCAAAAACATTCAGTACTTC many TRBJ2-4 TRBV20-1 NA
CASSGGKYSNQPQHF TGTGCCAGCAGTGGGGGGAAATATAGCAATCAGCCCCAGCATTTT many TRBJ1-5 TRBV6-1 NA
CASRPLAGGANEQFF TGTGCCAGCAGGCCCTTGGCGGGAGGCGCCAATGAGCAGTTCTTC NA TRBJ2-1 TRBV6-6 TRBD2
CASSHLTSGQETQYF TGCGCCAGCAGCCACTTAACTAGCGGCCAAGAGACCCAGTACTTC NA TRBJ2-5 TRBV4-1 TRBD2
CASSQGDRYYEQYF TGTGCCAGCAGCCAAGGGGACCGCTACTACGAGCAGTACTTC few TRBJ2-7 TRBV3-1 NA
CASSLAGYNEQFF TGTGCCAGTAGCCTAGCGGGCTACAATGAGCAGTTCTTC many TRBJ2-1 TRBV19 TRBD2
CASSIDPKSEQYF TGTGCCAGCAGTATCGACCCAAAGAGCGAGCAGTACTTC many TRBJ2-7 TRBV27 NA
CASSWTGGWDQPQHF TGTGCCAGCAGCTGGACAGGGGGCTGGGATCAGCCCCAGCATTTT many TRBJ1-5 TRBV6-1 TRBD1
CASSLSIRTLTYNEQFF TGTGCCAGCAGCTTATCGATACGGACTCTAACCTACAATGAGCAGTTCTTC many TRBJ2-1 TRBV5-4 NA
CASSPRHEQFF TGTGCCAGCAGTCCCAGGCATGAGCAGTTCTTC many TRBJ2-1 TRBV28 NA
CAWSAGPSMFTQYF TGTGCCTGGAGTGCTGGCCCTTCAATGTTTACGCAGTATTTT many TRBJ2-3 TRBV30 NA
CASRTGCSEELFF TGTGCCAGCAGGACAGGGTGTTCTGAGGAACTGTTTTTT NA TRBJ1-4 TRBV6-5 TRBD1
CSAHIAGGSDTQYF TGCAGTGCGCATATAGCGGGAGGGTCAGATACGCAGTATTTT many TRBJ2-3 TRBV20-1 TRBD2
CSADRGIWEQYF TGCAGTGCCGACAGGGGAATCTGGGAGCAGTACTTC many TRBJ2-7 TRBV20-1 TRBD1
CASSHEDQPQHF TGTGCCAGCAGCCACGAGGATCAGCCCCAGCATTTT many TRBJ1-5 TRBV6-6 NA
CASSLGFF TGTGCCAGCTCCCTGGGGTTCTTC NA TRBJ2-1 TRBV28 NA
CASSYLGTRTDTQYF TGTGCCAGCAGTTACCTCGGGACCCGCACAGATACGCAGTATTTT many TRBJ2-3 TRBV6-5 NA
CASSQGLAGNIQETQYF TGTGCCAGCAGCCAAGGACTAGCGGGAAATATACAAGAGACCCAGTACTTC NA TRBJ2-5 TRBV14 TRBD2
CASSLLYRETQYF TGCGCCAGCAGCTTGCTCTATAGAGAGACCCAGTACTTC NA TRBJ2-5 TRBV5-1 NA
CASGPDSATYEQYF TGTGCCAGCGGCCCGGATAGCGCCACCTACGAGCAGTACTTC NA TRBJ2-7 TRBV6-1 NA
CSASFVDTQYF TGCAGTGCTAGCTTCGTTGATACGCAGTATTTT many TRBJ2-3 TRBV20-1 NA
CASSVTSVGETQYF TGTGCCAGCAGCGTTACTAGCGTGGGAGAGACCCAGTACTTC many TRBJ2-5 TRBV9 TRBD2
CASSIPPGRQRDGGGGYTF TGTGCCAGTAGTATCCCCCCTGGAAGACAGCGGGATGGTGGCGGGGGCTACACCTTC NA TRBJ1-2 TRBV19 NA
CASSLPEDTEAFF TGTGCCAGCAGCTTACCAGAGGACACTGAAGCTTTCTTT few TRBJ1-1 TRBV11-1 NA
CASSLGLGTSTDTQYF TGTGCCAGCAGCTTAGGGTTAGGGACTAGCACAGATACGCAGTATTTT many TRBJ2-3 TRBV11-2 NA
CSARSNTGELFF TGCAGTGCTAGGTCGAACACCGGGGAGCTGTTTTTT many TRBJ2-2 TRBV20-1 NA
CATSDFRTSGLNNEQFF TGTGCCACCAGTGATTTCAGAACTAGCGGGCTGAACAATGAGCAGTTCTTC many TRBJ2-1 TRBV24-1 TRBD2
CASSPELGGTDTQYF TGTGCCAGCAGCCCGGAGCTCGGAGGCACAGATACGCAGTATTTT many TRBJ2-3 TRBV4-2 NA
CASSLLGRDRAYEQYF TGTGCCAGCAGTTTATTAGGTCGGGACAGGGCGTACGAGCAGTACTTC many TRBJ2-7 TRBV28 TRBD1
CASSSQGRLAKNIQYF TGTGCCAGCAGCTCCCAAGGGAGGCTAGCCAAAAACATTCAGTACTTC many TRBJ2-4 TRBV5-6 NA
CASSQEVAGGPNEQFF TGCGCCAGCAGCCAAGAGGTAGCGGGAGGGCCCAATGAGCAGTTCTTC many TRBJ2-1 TRBV4-3 TRBD2
CASSPGTSGRVNF TGTGCCAGCAGTCCGGGGACTAGCGGGAGAGTGAACTTC many TRBJ2-5 TRBV12-3/TRBV12-4 TRBD2
CASSKAGGNRGNEQFF TGTGCCAGCAGTAAGGCAGGGGGCAACCGGGGCAATGAGCAGTTCTTC NA TRBJ2-1 TRBV25-1 TRBD1
CASSLSGGSYNEQFF TGCGCCAGCAGTTTAAGCGGGGGCTCCTACAATGAGCAGTTCTTC many TRBJ2-1 TRBV5-1 TRBD2
CASSPRGGVIDTQYF TGTGCCAGCAGCCCCAGGGGGGGGGTGATTGATACGCAGTATTTT many TRBJ2-3 TRBV7-2 NA
CASSLNTPSTDTQYF TGCGCCAGCAGCTTGAATACGCCTAGCACAGATACGCAGTATTTT many TRBJ2-3 TRBV5-1 NA
CASSNQGATNEKLFF TGCGCCAGCAGCAACCAGGGGGCAACTAATGAAAAACTGTTTTTT many TRBJ1-4 TRBV5-1 TRBD1
CASSFSASSYEQYF TGTGCCAGCAGTTTTTCGGCCAGCTCCTACGAGCAGTACTTC many TRBJ2-7 TRBV27 NA
CSAGLAGGPSSYNEQFF TGCAGTGCTGGACTAGCGGGAGGGCCAAGCTCCTACAATGAGCAGTTCTTC many TRBJ2-1 TRBV20-1 TRBD2